This T cell receptor beta chain stems from a study of OX40 agonist ivuxolimab in advanced cancers. The wider study: Cancers in dose escalation were hepatocellular, melanoma, renal cell and head and neck.

Trimming at V came to 5 bases and at J to 6 bases, leaving 8 bases not matched to a gene. The V gene's germline CDR1 is MDHEN and CDR2 SYDVKM. CDR3 length: 14 amino acids. The repertoire was sequenced with immunoSEQ multiplex PCR; TCRdb's copy has only in-frame clones and lacks some. The sample lists 60,000 to 70,000 clones, 65% to 90% occurring once. Specimen: CD4+ or CD8+ T cells sorted from blood, collected in a trial of the OX40 agonist ivuxolimab. The receptor comes from an adult with an advanced solid tumor such as melanoma, head and neck, liver or kidney cancer. This chain connects TRBV28 to TRBJ1-1; 8 bases match TRBD1. The CDR3 coding sequence is TGTGCCAGCAGTCCAACCTCGACAGGGGCTGAAGCTTTCTTT. Translated, it gives CASSPTSTGAEAFF. The whole variable domain, filled in from reference TRBV28 and TRBJ1-1, reads DVKVTQSSRYLVKRTGEKVFLECVQDMDHENMFWYRQDPGLGLRLIYFSYDVKMKEKGDIPEGYSVSREKKERFSLILESASTNQTSMYLCASSPTSTGAEAFFGQGTRLTVV.